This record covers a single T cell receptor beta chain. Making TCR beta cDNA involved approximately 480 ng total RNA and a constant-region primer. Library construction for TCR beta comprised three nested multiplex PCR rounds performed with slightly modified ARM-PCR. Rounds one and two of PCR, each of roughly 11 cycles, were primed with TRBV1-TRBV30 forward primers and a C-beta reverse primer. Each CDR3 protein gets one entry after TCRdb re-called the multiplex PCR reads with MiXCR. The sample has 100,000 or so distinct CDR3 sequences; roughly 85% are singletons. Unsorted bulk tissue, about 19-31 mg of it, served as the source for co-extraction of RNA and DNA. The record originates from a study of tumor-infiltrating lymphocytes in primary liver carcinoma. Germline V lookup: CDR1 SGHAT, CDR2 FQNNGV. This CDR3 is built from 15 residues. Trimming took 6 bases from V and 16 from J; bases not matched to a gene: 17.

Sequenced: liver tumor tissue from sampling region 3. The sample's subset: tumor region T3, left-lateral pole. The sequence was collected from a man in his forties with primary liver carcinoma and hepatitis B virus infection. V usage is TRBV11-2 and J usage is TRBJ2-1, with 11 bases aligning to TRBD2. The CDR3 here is CASSSLAGGANEYFF. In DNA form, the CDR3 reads TGTGCCAGCAGTTCTCTAGCGGGAGGCGCCAATGAGTACTTCTTC.